The subject of this entry is one T cell receptor (beta chain). What it recognizes is unknown. The data are from a study of shared clonotypes between healthy human individuals. On the study more broadly: Each donor's CD8 memory used one plate, CD8 naive two, each CD4 subset three. Study-wide results and caveats: Larger richness was generally estimated for naive than memory subsets.

The CDR3 loop spans 13 amino acids. Germline loops: CDR1 SGHTA, CDR2 FQGNSA. J gave up 6 bases and V 5 bases, and 5 bases lay outside the gene matches. Evenly divided among several immunoSEQ plates was the genomic DNA of each subset. Method: immunoSEQ multiplex PCR; TCRdb's copy keeps in-frame clones and lacks some. The sample lists more than 850,000 clones, 75% to 85% occurring once. V gene TRBV7-2 combines with J gene TRBJ2-7, with 9 nucleotides matching TRBD2. The source of this sequence is a man aged 18 to 30 in good health. Some clones in this sample may be carry-over from other donors' samples. Sequenced: memory CD4+ T cells from PBMCs. The subset here: CD45RA-negative fraction. For the CDR3, the DNA is TGTGCCAGCAGCCCCGGACTAGCGCTCGAGCAGTACTTC. This codes for CASSPGLALEQYF.